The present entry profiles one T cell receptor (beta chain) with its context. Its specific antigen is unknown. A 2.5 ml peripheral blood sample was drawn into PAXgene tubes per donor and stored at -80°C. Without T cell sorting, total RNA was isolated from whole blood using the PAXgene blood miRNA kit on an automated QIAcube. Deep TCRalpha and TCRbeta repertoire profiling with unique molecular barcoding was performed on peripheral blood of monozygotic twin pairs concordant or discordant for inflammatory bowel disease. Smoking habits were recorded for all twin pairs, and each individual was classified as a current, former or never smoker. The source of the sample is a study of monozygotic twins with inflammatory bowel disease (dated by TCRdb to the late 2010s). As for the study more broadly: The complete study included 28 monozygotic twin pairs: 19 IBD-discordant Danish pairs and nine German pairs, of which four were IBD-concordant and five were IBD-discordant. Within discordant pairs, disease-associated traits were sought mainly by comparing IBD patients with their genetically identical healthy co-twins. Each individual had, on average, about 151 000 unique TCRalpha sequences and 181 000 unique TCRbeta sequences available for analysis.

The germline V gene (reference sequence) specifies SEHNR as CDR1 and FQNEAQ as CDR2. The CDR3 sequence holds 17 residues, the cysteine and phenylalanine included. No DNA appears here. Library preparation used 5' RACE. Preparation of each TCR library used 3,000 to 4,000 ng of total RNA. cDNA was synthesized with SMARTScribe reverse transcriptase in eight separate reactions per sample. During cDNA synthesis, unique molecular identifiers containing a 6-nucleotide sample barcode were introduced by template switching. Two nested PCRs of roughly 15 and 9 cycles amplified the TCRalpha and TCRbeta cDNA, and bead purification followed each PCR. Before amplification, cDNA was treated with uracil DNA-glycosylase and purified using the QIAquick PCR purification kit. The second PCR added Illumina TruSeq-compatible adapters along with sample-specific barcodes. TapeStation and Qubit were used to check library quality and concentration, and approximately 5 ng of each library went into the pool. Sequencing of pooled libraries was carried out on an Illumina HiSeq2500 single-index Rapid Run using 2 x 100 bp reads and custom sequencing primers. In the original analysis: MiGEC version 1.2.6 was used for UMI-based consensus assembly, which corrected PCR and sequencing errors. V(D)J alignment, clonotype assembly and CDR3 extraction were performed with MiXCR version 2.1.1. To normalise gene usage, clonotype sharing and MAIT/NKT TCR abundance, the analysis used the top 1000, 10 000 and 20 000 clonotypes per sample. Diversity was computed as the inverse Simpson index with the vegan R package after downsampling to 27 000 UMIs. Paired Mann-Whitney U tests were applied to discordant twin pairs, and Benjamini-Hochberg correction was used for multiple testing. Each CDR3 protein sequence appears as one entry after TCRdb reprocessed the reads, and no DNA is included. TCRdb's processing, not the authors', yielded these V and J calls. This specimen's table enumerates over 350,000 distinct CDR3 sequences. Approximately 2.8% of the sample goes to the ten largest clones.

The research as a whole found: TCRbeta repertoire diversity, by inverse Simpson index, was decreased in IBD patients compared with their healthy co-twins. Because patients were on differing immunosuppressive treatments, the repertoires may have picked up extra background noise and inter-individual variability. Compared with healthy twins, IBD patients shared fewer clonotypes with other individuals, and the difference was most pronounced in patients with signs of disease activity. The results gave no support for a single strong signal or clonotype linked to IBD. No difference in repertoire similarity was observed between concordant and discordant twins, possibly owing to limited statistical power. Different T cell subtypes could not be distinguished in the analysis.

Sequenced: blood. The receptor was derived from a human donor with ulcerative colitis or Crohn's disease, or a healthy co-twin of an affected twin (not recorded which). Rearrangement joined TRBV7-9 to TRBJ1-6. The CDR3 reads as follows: CASSFRSDSSYNSPLHF.